This paragraph covers one T cell receptor beta chain sequence. The antigen is unknown. Produced via immunoSEQ multiplex PCR; TCRdb's table is partial and in-frame only. The sample records about 66,000 clones, roughly 84% being singletons. Trimming left V 1 base short and J 6 bases short, with 7 bases between. The CDR3 is 12 amino acids. Germline V CDR1 and CDR2: MDHEN, SYDVKM. The data derive from a study of OX40 agonist ivuxolimab in advanced cancers. About the study: The study enrolled dose-escalation patients with hepatocellular carcinoma, melanoma, renal cell or head and neck cancer. Study results and limitations: The investigators did not determine what antigen specificity the expanded peripheral T cells had.

Sequencing was performed on CD4+ or CD8+ T cells sorted from blood, taken in a trial of the OX40 agonist ivuxolimab. This TCR was recovered from an adult with an advanced solid tumor such as melanoma, head and neck, liver or kidney cancer. The V call is TRBV28, the J call TRBJ2-7, with D unresolved. The CDR3 DNA is TGTGCCAGCAGTTTATACAAGTTCGAGCAGTACTTC. It is translated as CASSLYKFEQYF.